Listed below are T cell receptor beta chains from one sample, sequenced in a study of cytomegalovirus exposure and HLA in healthy donors. Sequenced by immunoSEQ multiplex PCR; TCRdb stores in-frame clones only, minus some. The table has about 110,000 clones, over 75% seen once. Material: PBMCs. The receptor source for this set is a woman in her twenties or thirties in good health and CMV-seropositive. Each CDR3 is given with its conserved first and last residue. A D gene is named only where the DNA matches it firmly. The size field is filled for only some rows; it gives once, few, many or a size class.

size	V	D	J	CDR3	DNA
.	TRBV5-1	.	TRBJ2-3	CASSYSGLSTDTQYF	TGCGCCAGCAGCTACAGTGGACTCAGCACAGATACGCAGTATTTT
.	TRBV27	.	TRBJ1-4	CASSRAGPDEKLFF	TGTGCCAGCAGCCGAGCGGGGCCAGATGAAAAACTGTTTTTT
.	TRBV2	TRBD1	TRBJ1-1	CASENRGHTEAFF	TGTGCCAGCGAGAACAGGGGGCACACTGAAGCTTTCTTT
.	TRBV6-4	TRBD2	TRBJ2-2	CASSSTSASTGELFF	TGTGCCAGCAGTAGCACTAGCGCCTCCACCGGGGAGCTGTTTTTT
.	TRBV11-2	.	TRBJ2-3	CASSSRQGFSDTQYF	TGTGCCAGCAGCTCAAGGCAGGGCTTTTCAGATACGCAGTATTTT
.	TRBV11-3	.	TRBJ2-2	CASSSINTGELFF	TGTGCCAGCAGCTCTATAAACACCGGGGAGCTGTTTTTT
.	TRBV11-1	.	TRBJ2-5	CASSLWEVNQETQYF	TGTGCCAGCAGCTTGTGGGAGGTGAACCAAGAGACCCAGTACTTC
once	TRBV9	TRBD2	TRBJ2-7	CASSGQTSGRYEQYF	TGTGCCAGCAGCGGACAGACTAGCGGGAGGTACGAGCAGTACTTC
.	TRBV7-7	.	TRBJ2-2	CASSPWGGASTGELFF	TGTGCTAGCAGCCCTTGGGGGGGGGCAAGCACCGGGGAGCTGTTTTTT
.	TRBV5-4	TRBD1	TRBJ2-1	CASRYYGLANRGPLHNEQFF	TGTGCCAGCAGATACTATGGTCTCGCTAACAGGGGCCCCTTACACAATGAGCAGTTCTTC
.	TRBV28	.	TRBJ2-7	CASWGERHRYEQYF	TGTGCCAGCTGGGGAGAACGGCACCGCTACGAGCAGTACTTC
few	TRBV14	.	TRBJ2-7	CASSQVRQTYEQYF	TGTGCCAGCAGCCAAGTCAGACAGACCTACGAGCAGTACTTC
.	TRBV6-5	TRBD1	TRBJ2-5	CASSRGRGLQETQYF	TGTGCCAGCTCTAGAGGAAGGGGGCTCCAAGAGACCCAGTACTTC
few	TRBV5-4	TRBD1	TRBJ1-6	CASSPRTGLPLHF	TGTGCCAGCAGCCCGCGGACAGGCCTACCCCTCCACTTT
.	TRBV29-1	TRBD1	TRBJ2-2	CSVEGRTGNTGELFF	TGCAGCGTTGAAGGCCGGACAGGGAACACCGGGGAGCTGTTTTTT
.	TRBV13	TRBD1	TRBJ2-7	CASSLAGTGFHEQYF	TGTGCCAGCAGCTTAGCGGGGACAGGGTTCCACGAGCAGTACTTC
few	TRBV11-3	.	TRBJ2-1	CASSLDRGNRGSGEQFF	TGTGCCAGCAGCTTAGATCGGGGAAATCGGGGGTCTGGTGAGCAGTTCTTC
.	TRBV14	TRBD2	TRBJ2-1	CASSLARESYNEQFF	TGTGCCAGCAGCCTTGCGCGGGAGAGCTACAATGAGCAGTTCTTC
once	TRBV29-1	.	TRBJ2-7	CSANRWGGNEQYF	TGCAGCGCCAATAGGTGGGGGGGCAACGAGCAGTACTTC
.	TRBV7-9	TRBD1	TRBJ1-1	CASSLVAGGSEAFF	TGTGCCAGCAGCTTAGTTGCAGGGGGTAGTGAAGCTTTCTTT
.	TRBV5-1	.	TRBJ2-7	CATSGGTETYEQYF	TGCGCCACCTCTGGGGGGACGGAGACATACGAGCAGTACTTC
.	TRBV6-1	.	TRBJ2-7	CASSVTGHYEQYF	TGTGCCAGCAGTGTGACAGGCCACTACGAGCAGTACTTC
.	TRBV5-1	.	TRBJ2-2	CASSLPSANTGELFF	TGCGCCAGCAGCTTGCCTAGCGCGAACACCGGGGAGCTGTTTTTT
.	TRBV21-1	.	TRBJ2-3	CASSKLEPKTVPSTDTQYF	TGTGCCAGCAGCAAACTGGAGCCAAAGACAGTACCTAGCACAGATACGCAGTATTTT
.	TRBV6-5	TRBD1	TRBJ2-7	CASSYDAGGPSYEQYF	TGTGCCAGCAGTTACGACGCAGGGGGTCCTTCCTACGAGCAGTACTTC
.	TRBV2	TRBD2	TRBJ2-4	CASSELTSGKNIQYF	TGTGCCAGCAGTGAGCTGACTAGCGGCAAAAACATTCAGTACTTC
.	TRBV7-9	TRBD1	TRBJ1-3	CASNRQGTGNTIYF	TGTGCCAGCAACCGACAGGGGACTGGAAACACCATATATTTT
.	TRBV10-3	.	TRBJ1-6	CASAGLIGGAYNSPLHF	TGTGCCAGCGCAGGATTGATAGGGGGAGCATATAATTCACCCCTCCACTTT
.	TRBV4-1	TRBD1	TRBJ2-7	CASSQQGAGWEQYF	TGCGCCAGCAGCCAACAGGGGGCCGGCTGGGAGCAGTACTTC
.	TRBV28	TRBD2	TRBJ2-3	CASSFVTSGSTDTQYF	TGTGCCAGCAGTTTCGTGACTAGCGGGAGCACAGATACGCAGTATTTT
.	TRBV13	TRBD2	TRBJ2-1	CASSSRLAGALTYNEQFF	TGTGCCAGCAGCTCCAGACTAGCGGGAGCGCTAACTTACAATGAGCAGTTCTTC
few	TRBV6-5	.	TRBJ2-7	CASSYSRVGYSYEQYF	TGTGCCAGCAGTTACTCGAGGGTGGGCTACTCCTACGAGCAGTACTTC
few	TRBV10-3	TRBD2	TRBJ2-3	CAISGRTSGLTDTQYF	TGTGCCATCAGCGGCCGGACTAGCGGATTAACAGATACGCAGTATTTT
few	TRBV6-1	TRBD1	TRBJ2-7	CASSEGVTGGYEQYF	TGTGCCAGCAGTGAAGGCGTGACAGGGGGCTACGAGCAGTACTTC
.	TRBV27	TRBD1	TRBJ2-7	CASSLSETGTEQYF	TGTGCCAGCAGTTTATCCGAGACAGGGACCGAGCAGTACTTC